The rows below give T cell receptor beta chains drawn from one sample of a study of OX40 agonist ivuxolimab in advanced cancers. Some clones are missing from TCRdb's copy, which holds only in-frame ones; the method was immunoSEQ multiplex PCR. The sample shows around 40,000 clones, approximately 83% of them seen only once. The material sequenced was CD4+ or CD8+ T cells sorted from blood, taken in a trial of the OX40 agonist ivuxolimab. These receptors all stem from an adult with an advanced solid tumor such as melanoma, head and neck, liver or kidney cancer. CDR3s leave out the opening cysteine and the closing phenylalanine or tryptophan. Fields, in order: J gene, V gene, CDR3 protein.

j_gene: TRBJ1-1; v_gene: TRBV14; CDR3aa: ASSQDRGPLMNTEAF
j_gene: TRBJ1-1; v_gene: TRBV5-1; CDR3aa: ASSLLSGEGYLNTEAF
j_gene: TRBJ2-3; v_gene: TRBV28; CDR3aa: ASSLKLAGWRDTQY
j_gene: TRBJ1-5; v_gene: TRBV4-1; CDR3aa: ASSPDSFNQPQH
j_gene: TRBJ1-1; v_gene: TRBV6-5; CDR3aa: ASSFGSSGTEAF
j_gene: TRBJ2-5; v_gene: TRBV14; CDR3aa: ASSVEALDARETQY
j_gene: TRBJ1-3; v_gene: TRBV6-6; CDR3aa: AVLSGNTIY
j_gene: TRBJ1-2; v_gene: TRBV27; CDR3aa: ASSLSRQAGEYGYT
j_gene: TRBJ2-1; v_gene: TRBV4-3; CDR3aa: ASSQDFGTSGRSLYNEQF
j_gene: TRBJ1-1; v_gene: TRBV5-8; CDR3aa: ASSLPREGIPEAF
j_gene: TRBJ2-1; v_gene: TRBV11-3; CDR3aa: ASSLRGGNEQF
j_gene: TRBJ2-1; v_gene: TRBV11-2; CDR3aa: ASSAGTSGSLYNEQF
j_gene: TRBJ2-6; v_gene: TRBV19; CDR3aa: ASSLQGDSGANVLT
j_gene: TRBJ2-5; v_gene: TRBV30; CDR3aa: AWSVSGSVEY
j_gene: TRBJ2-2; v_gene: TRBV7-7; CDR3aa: ASSPVLGNGELF